Below, one TCR beta chain is given with its context. The antigen remains unidentified. This specimen comes from a study of T cell responses to AZD1222 COVID-19 vaccine. This CDR3 spans 13 amino acids. CDR1 is MNHEY and CDR2 is SVGAGI in the germline V gene. The V and J ends lost 4 bases and 7 bases respectively, with 10 bases between them. Profiling relied on immunoSEQ multiplex PCR, and the TCRdb table lists in-frame clones only, not all of them. The repertoire includes around 80,000 clones, 80% to 90% of them detected once, and about 10% sits in the top ten. General study results and limits: Only 5 or 6 people who got AZD1222 tested seropositive at baseline. A rise in Spike-specific TCR breadth and depth followed two AZD1222 doses. Close to half of spike-specific TCRs reportedly recognize unmutated variant regions.

This chain connects TRBV6-5 to TRBJ2-2; D is unclear. This TCR derives from an adult who received the AZD1222 COVID-19 vaccine. The sequencing used peripheral blood, collected 28 days after the second AZD1222 dose. The CDR3 DNA is TGTGCCAGCAGTTTCCGATCGATCGGGGAGCTGTTTTTT. Translated: CASSFRSIGELFF.